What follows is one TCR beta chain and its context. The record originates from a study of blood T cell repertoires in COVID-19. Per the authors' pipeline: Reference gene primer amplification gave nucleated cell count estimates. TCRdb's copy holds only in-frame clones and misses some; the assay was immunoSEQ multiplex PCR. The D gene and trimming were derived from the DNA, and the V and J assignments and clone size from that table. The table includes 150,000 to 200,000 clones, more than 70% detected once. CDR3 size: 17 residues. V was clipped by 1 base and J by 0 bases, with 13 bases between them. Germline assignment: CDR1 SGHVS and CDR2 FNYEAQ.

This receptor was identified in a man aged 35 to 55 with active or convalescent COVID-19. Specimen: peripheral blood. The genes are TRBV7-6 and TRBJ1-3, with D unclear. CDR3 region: CASSLVDNTNSGNTIYF. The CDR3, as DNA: TGTGCCAGCAGCTTAGTTGACAACACCAACTCTGGAAACACCATATATTTT.